Following are 20 T cell receptor beta chains from one sample sequenced in a study of technical replicates of blood from several donors. The assay was immunoSEQ multiplex PCR, and TCRdb's table has in-frame clones only and misses some. The repertoire includes about 75,000 clones, approximately 96% of them detected once, and under 0.35% sits in the top ten. The sequenced sample was T cells isolated from PBMCs. The receptor source for this set is a human donor in good health.

J is TRBJ2-7 and V is TRBV7-2; 8 positions agree with TRBD1. CDR3 length: 15 residues. V was pared by 7 bases and J by 1 base, with 9 bases of the junction left unmatched. Germline loops: CDR1 SGHTA, CDR2 FQGNSA. DNA for the CDR3: TGTGCCAGCACCCTCATTCAGGGGGCATCCTACGAGCAGTACTTC. Translated: CASTLIQGASYEQYF.

V usage is TRBV10-3 and J usage is TRBJ1-2; D perhaps matches TRBD1 (5 bases). This CDR3 is 14 amino acids long. Germline-derived CDR1 and CDR2 are ENHRY and SYGVKD. V lost 8 bases, J lost 11 bases, and 24 bases lay in between. The CDR3 region has the DNA TGTGCCATCTGCCAGTCGGGGGATAGTGCATTTTACACCTTC. This codes for CAICQSGDSAFYTF.

This clone was found once. This rearrangement joins TRBV6-1 to TRBJ1-2, with TRBD1 as a possible D gene (5 bases). The germline V gene encodes CDR1 MNHNS and CDR2 SASEGT. The V gene lost 2 bases and the J gene lost 8 bases, with 18 bases spanning the gap. This CDR3 spans 15 amino acids. The CDR3 bases are TGTGCCAGCAGTGAATCATTTCCGGCAGGGCAAGGCTACACCTTC. It yields the protein CASSESFPAGQGYTF.

The V call is TRBV7-9, the J call TRBJ2-1, with 10 bases identical to TRBD2. In germline, CDR1 is SEHNR, CDR2 FQNEAQ (reference sequence). The length of the CDR3 is 15 residues. The V and J ends lost 2 bases and 6 bases, in that order; junction bases with no gene match: 4. The CDR3 is CASSLSGTSVNEQFF. The CDR3 nucleotides are TGTGCCAGCAGCTTAAGCGGGACTAGCGTCAATGAGCAGTTCTTC.

With respect to this clone: At one boundary the junction diverges from the germline segment, which might be a read error. The rearrangement joins TRBV7-3 to TRBJ2-7; tentative D call: TRBD1 (6 bases). Germline CDR1 is SGHTA and CDR2 is FQGTGA. The CDR3 has 13 residues. DNA for the CDR3: TGTGCCAGCAGCTTCTTGGGGGCCTATGAGCAGTACTTC. It specifies CASSFLGAYEQYF.

CDR3 coding DNA: TGTGCCAGCTCTTTTCCCCGAGAGAGGGAAAACATTCAGTACTTC. It encodes CASSFPRERENIQYF. The rearrangement joins TRBV6-1 to TRBJ2-4, with a possible D match to TRBD2 (5 bases). Germline CDR1 MNHNS, CDR2 SASEGT. V dropped 8 bases and J dropped 5 bases, with 19 bases sitting between them. The CDR3 spans 15 residues.

This chain uses TRBV19 with TRBJ2-2; D is unresolved. CDR1 is LNHDA and CDR2 is SQIVND in the germline V gene (reference sequence). The CDR3 has 15 amino acids. Trimming stripped 7 bases from V and 1 base from J, with 13 bases between. The CDR3 spells CASKLVQMNTGELFF. DNA of the CDR3: TGTGCCAGTAAATTAGTACAGATGAACACCGGGGAGCTGTTTTTT. Full variable domain (rest looked up from reference TRBV19 and TRBJ2-2): DGGITQSPKYLFRKEGQNVTLSCEQNLNHDAMYWYRQDPGQGLRLIYYSQIVNDFQKGDIAEGYSVSREKKESFPLTVTSAQKNPTAFYLCASKLVQMNTGELFFGEGSRLTVL.

The V and J genes are TRBV30 and TRBJ1-1; D uncertain. V lost 1 base and J 0 bases, leaving 6 bases between the germline ends. Germline V gives CDR1 GTSNPN, CDR2 SVGIG (reference sequence). The CDR3 is 13 amino acids. Here the CDR3 reads CAWSASMNTEAFF. The CDR3 DNA reads as TGTGCCTGGAGTGCATCCATGAACACTGAAGCTTTCTTT.

V gene TRBV15 combines with J gene TRBJ1-5; no clear D. Germline loops: CDR1 LNHNV, CDR2 YYDKDF (reference sequence). V dropped 5 bases and J dropped 4 bases, with 12 bases sitting between them. This CDR3 region has 14 residues. The CDR3, as DNA: TGTGCCACCAGCTCCCTGCGAGTTAATCAGCCCCAGCATTTT. Translated: CATSSLRVNQPQHF.

The chain recombines TRBV5-4 with TRBJ2-3; TRBD2 matches 8 bases. V lost 0 bases to trimming and J lost 0 bases; unmatched junction nucleotides: 0. This CDR3 spans 15 amino acids. The germline V gene encodes CDR1 SGHNT and CDR2 YYREEE (reference sequence). The CDR3 sequence is CASSLASGSTDTQYF. In DNA form, the CDR3 reads TGTGCCAGCAGCTTGGCTAGCGGGAGCACAGATACGCAGTATTTT. The entire variable domain, with the rest obtained from reference TRBV5-4 and TRBJ2-3, is as follows: ETGVTQSPTHLIKTRGQQVTLRCSSQSGHNTVSWYQQALGQGPQFIFQYYREEENGRGNFPPRFSGLQFPNYSSELNVNALELDDSALYLCASSLASGSTDTQYFGPGTRLTVL.

This sequence joins TRBV2 and TRBJ1-1; a possible D gene is TRBD1 (6 bases). Germline values: CDR1 SNHLY, CDR2 FYNNEI. V shed 7 bases and J shed 0 bases, with 12 bases lying between them. The CDR3 covers 14 residues. CDR3 amino acids: CASTGQWLNTEAFF. The CDR3 DNA sequence: TGTGCCAGCACAGGACAGTGGCTGAACACTGAAGCTTTCTTT.

This clone showed up just once. This CDR3 is CASSESEGSYEQYF. CDR3 DNA: TGTGCCAGCAGTGAGTCTGAGGGCTCCTACGAGCAGTACTTC. The chain employs TRBV2 and TRBJ2-7; possible D gene TRBD2, 5 bases. CDR1 is SNHLY and CDR2 is FYNNEI in the germline V gene. Between the trimmed V and J ends, which lost 3 bases and 0 bases, there was a span of 9 bases. This CDR3 has 14 amino acids.

The genes are TRBV10-3 and TRBJ2-2; possible D gene TRBD2, 5 bases. Germline V gives CDR1 ENHRY, CDR2 SYGVKD. V lost 7 bases and J 1 base, leaving 10 bases between the germline ends. The CDR3 spans 14 residues. CDR3 sequence: CAIIRDVNTGELFF. CDR3 coding DNA: TGTGCCATCATTCGGGATGTGAACACCGGGGAGCTGTTTTTT.

The J gene is TRBJ1-4, the V gene TRBV6-5; 8 positions match TRBD1. Trimming cost V 8 bases and J 2 bases; bases outside gene matches: 7. Looked up from germline, CDR1 is MNHEY and CDR2 is SVGAGI. The CDR3 has 15 amino acids. For the CDR3, the DNA is TGTGCCAGCTCAGACAGGGGAAGTACTAATGAAAAACTGTTTTTT. Protein: CASSDRGSTNEKLFF.

This rearrangement joins TRBV11-2 to TRBJ2-5; tentative D call: TRBD1 (6 bases). The germline V and J ends were trimmed by 1 base and 2 bases, with 14 bases remaining between them. The germline CDR1 and CDR2 sequences are SGHAT and FQNNGV. The CDR3 length is 16 residues. Here the CDR3 DNA reads TGTGCCAGCAGCTTAGTTCCGGCCGGGACACAAGAGACCCAGTACTTC. It is translated as CASSLVPAGTQETQYF.

The chain couples TRBV7-8 to TRBJ2-5; 10 bases are a match to TRBD1. The CDR3 is made up of 16 amino acids. J lost 7 bases, V lost 2 bases, and 10 bases had no gene match. Germline CDR1 is SGHVS and CDR2 is FQNEAQ. The CDR3 region is CASSLPGTGVDVTQYF. The CDR3 DNA reads as TGTGCCAGCAGCTTACCCGGGACAGGGGTAGATGTGACCCAGTACTTC.

This chain links TRBV28 with TRBJ2-1; 10 nucleotides align to TRBD2. The J segment lost 7 bases and the V segment lost 5 bases, leaving 14 bases of the junction unmatched. The CDR3 covers 17 residues. In germline, CDR1 is MDHEN, CDR2 SYDVKM. DNA for the CDR3: TGTGCCAGCAGTCTTCTAGCGGGAGATGGTTTAAGGAATGAGCAGTTCTTC. Encoded protein: CASSLLAGDGLRNEQFF.

The chain combines TRBV5-5 with TRBJ2-7; 9 bases match TRBD1. The CDR3 spans 17 residues. Germline CDR1 reads SGHKS; CDR2 reads YYEKEE (reference sequence). Unmatched junction bases numbered 10, after V lost 0 bases and J lost 3 bases. For the CDR3, the DNA is TGTGCCAGCAGCTTGGTGGTGGGTGGGACAGGGCTCTACGAGCAGTACTTC. Amino acids: CASSLVVGGTGLYEQYF.

CDR3 region: CASSLGAPSEQYF. The CDR3, as DNA: TGTGCCAGCAGCTTGGGGGCACCCAGCGAGCAGTACTTC. The chain is built from TRBV5-6 and TRBJ2-7; D remains unclear. The CDR3 contains 13 residues. Germline V gene sequence: CDR1 SGHDT, CDR2 YYEEEE. Trimming took off 0 bases at V and 6 bases at J, with 10 bases between the two ends.

V gene TRBV11-3 combines with J gene TRBJ2-1, with 8 bases identical to TRBD2. The germline CDR1 and CDR2 sequences are SGHNT and YENEEA. The CDR3 spans 12 residues. V lost 6 bases and J lost 5; bases outside the gene matches: 0. The CDR3 protein is CASRLADNEQFF. In nucleotides, the CDR3 is TGTGCCAGCAGACTAGCGGACAATGAGCAGTTCTTC.